The T cell receptor (beta chain) under discussion was sequenced for a study of T cell responses to AZD1222 COVID-19 vaccine. Study summary: Pooling was applied to second doses at about 4 or about 12 weeks.

A word on this clone: Its antigen is currently unknown.

From germline, CDR1 is LNHDA and CDR2 SQIVND (reference sequence). V trimming: 2 bases; J trimming: 0 bases; junction bases outside the gene matches: 10. CDR3 length equals 18 residues. Broader study findings: Donors were chiefly white British, with a greater number of females, and clonal diversity was perhaps underestimated. Among those given AZD1222, only five to seven were seropositive at baseline. Epitopes outside B.1.351 and B.1.1.7 mutated regions reportedly drew nearly half of spike TCRs.

Repertoires were generated with immunoSEQ multiplex PCR, while TCRdb's copy carries only in-frame clones and drops some. Of around 150,000 clones listed, roughly 82% are singletons. This TCR was recovered from an adult in good health. The chain couples TRBV19 to TRBJ1-5; 7 positions match TRBD1. Sequencing was performed on peripheral blood, taken on day 0 of AZD1222 vaccination. CDR3 sequence: CASSIRQGDGNSNQPQHF. In DNA form, the CDR3 reads TGTGCCAGTAGTATAAGGCAGGGGGACGGAAATAGCAATCAGCCCCAGCATTTT.